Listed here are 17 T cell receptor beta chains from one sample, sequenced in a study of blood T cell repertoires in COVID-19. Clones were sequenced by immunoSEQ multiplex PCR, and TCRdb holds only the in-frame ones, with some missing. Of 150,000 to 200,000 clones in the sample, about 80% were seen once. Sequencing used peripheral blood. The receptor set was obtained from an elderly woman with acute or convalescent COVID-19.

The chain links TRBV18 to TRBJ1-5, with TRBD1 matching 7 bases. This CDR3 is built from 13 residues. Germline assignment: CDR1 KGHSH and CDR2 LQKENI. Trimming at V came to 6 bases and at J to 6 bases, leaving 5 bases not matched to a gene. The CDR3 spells CASSETGAQPQHF. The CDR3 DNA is TGTGCCAGCTCGGAAACAGGGGCTCAGCCCCAGCATTTT.

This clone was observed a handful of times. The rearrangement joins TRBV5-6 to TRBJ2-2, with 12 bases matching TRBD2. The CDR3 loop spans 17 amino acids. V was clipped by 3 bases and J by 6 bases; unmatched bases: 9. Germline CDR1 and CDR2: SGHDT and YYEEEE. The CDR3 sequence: CASSSRTSGINSGELFF. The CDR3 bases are TGTGCCAGCAGCTCGAGGACTAGCGGGATAAACTCCGGGGAGCTGTTTTTT. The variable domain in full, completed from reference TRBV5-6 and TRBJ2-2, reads DAGVTQSPTHLIKTRGQQVTLRCSPKSGHDTVSWYQQALGQGPQFIFQYYEEEERQRGNFPDRFSGHQFPNYSSELNVNALLLGDSALYLCASSSRTSGINSGELFFGEGSRLTVL.

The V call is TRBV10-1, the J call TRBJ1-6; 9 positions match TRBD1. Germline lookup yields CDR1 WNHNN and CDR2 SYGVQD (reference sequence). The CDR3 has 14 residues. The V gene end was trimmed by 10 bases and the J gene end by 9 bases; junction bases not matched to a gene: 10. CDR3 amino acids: CAISGQGFSSPLHF. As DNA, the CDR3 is TGCGCCATCTCGGGACAGGGCTTCAGTTCACCCCTCCACTTT.

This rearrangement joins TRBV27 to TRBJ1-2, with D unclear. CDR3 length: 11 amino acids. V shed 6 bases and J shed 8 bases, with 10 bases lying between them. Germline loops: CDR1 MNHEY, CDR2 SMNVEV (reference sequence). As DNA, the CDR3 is TGTGCCAGCAGGGGCTTTCTGGGCTACACCTTC. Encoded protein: CASRGFLGYTF.

The CDR3 DNA follows: TGTGCCACCTGGATGACAGGGGCAACCTACGAGCAGTACTTC. Amino acid sequence: CATWMTGATYEQYF. V gene TRBV6-5 combines with J gene TRBJ2-7; TRBD1 aligns across 8 bases. This CDR3 has 14 residues. The germline CDR1 and CDR2 sequences are MNHEY and SVGAGI. V dropped 10 bases and J dropped 2; count of bases not matched to a gene: 10.

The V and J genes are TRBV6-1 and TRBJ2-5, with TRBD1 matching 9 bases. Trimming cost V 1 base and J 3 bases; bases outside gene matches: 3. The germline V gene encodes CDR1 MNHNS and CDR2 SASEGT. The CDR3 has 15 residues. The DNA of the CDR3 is TGTGCCAGCAGTGAAGGAGGGACAGGGAAAGAGACCCAGTACTTC. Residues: CASSEGGTGKETQYF.

CDR3 DNA: TGCGCCAGCAGCCATGAATTACCTAGGTGGCTAGATGTATGGAACAATGAGCAGTTCTTC. It is translated as CASSHELPRWLDVWNNEQFF. The rearrangement links TRBV4-1 to TRBJ2-1; D is ambiguous. Germline V gene data show CDR1 as MGHRA and CDR2 as YSYEKL. The CDR3 sequence is 20 residues long. The V end was cut by 3 bases, the J end by 5 bases, with 29 bases between.

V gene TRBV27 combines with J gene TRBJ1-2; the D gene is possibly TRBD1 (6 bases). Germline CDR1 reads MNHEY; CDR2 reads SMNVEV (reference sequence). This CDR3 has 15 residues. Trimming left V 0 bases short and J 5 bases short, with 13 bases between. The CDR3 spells CASSLSIRGEYGYTF. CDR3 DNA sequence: TGTGCCAGCAGTTTATCCATCAGGGGAGAATATGGCTACACCTTC.

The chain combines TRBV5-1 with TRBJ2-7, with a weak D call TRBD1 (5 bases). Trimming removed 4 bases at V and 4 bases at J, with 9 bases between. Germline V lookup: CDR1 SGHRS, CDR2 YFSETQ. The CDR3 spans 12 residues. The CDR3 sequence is CASSPDSYEQYF. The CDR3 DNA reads TGCGCCAGCAGCCCCGACAGTTACGAGCAGTACTTC.

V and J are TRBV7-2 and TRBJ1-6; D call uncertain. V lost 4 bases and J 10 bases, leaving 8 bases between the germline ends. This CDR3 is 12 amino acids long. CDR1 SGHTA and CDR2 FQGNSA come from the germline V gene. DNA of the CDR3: TGTGCCAGCAGCTCCCCAGGCTCACCCCTCCACTTT. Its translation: CASSSPGSPLHF.

The CDR3 DNA reads TGTGCCAGCAAGGGACAGCAAGCAACCAAAGCTTTCTTT. It is translated as CASKGQQATKAFF. The chain recombines TRBV12-3 or TRBV12-4 with TRBJ1-1; 7 nucleotides align to TRBD1. Trimming cost V 7 bases and J 9 bases; bases outside gene matches: 11. There are 13 residues in the CDR3.

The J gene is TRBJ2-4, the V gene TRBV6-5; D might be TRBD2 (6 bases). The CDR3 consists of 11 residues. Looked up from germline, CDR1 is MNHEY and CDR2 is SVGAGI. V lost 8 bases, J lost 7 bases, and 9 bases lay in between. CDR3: CASLARNIQYF. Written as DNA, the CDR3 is TGTGCCAGCCTAGCGAGGAACATTCAGTACTTC.

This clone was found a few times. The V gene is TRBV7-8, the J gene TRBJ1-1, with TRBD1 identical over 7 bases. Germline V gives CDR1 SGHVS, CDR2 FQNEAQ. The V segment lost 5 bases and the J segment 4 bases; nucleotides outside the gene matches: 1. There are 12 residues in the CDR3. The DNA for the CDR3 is TGTGCCAGCAGCCGACAGGGCACTGAAGCTTTCTTT. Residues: CASSRQGTEAFF.

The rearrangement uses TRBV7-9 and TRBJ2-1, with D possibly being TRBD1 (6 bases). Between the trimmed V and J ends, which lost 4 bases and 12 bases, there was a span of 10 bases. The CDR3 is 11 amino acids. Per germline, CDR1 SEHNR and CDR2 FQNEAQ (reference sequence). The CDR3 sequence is CASSSATGQFF. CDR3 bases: TGTGCCAGCAGCTCCGCGACAGGGCAGTTCTTC.

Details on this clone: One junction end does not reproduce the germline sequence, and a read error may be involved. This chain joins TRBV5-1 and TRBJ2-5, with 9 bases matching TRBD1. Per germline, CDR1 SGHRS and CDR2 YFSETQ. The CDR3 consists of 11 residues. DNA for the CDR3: TGCGCCAGTCTCAAAGGGACAGGGTGCAACTTC. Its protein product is CASLKGTGCNF.

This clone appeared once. CDR3 sequence (DNA): TGTGCCAGTAGTCCCAGGGTCGCGTCGAGCACCGGGGAGCTGTTTTTT. Its protein product is CASSPRVASSTGELFF. The V and J genes are TRBV19 and TRBJ2-2; D possibly corresponds to TRBD1 (5 bases). This CDR3 region has 16 residues. From germline, CDR1 is LNHDA and CDR2 SQIVND (reference sequence). V was shortened by 5 bases and J by 4 bases, with 17 bases between the two germline ends.

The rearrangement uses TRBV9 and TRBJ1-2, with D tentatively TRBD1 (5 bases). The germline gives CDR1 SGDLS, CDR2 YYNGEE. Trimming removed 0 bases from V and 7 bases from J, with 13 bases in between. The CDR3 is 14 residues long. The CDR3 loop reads CASSVATGKRGYTF. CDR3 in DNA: TGTGCCAGCAGCGTAGCCACAGGAAAACGTGGCTACACCTTC.